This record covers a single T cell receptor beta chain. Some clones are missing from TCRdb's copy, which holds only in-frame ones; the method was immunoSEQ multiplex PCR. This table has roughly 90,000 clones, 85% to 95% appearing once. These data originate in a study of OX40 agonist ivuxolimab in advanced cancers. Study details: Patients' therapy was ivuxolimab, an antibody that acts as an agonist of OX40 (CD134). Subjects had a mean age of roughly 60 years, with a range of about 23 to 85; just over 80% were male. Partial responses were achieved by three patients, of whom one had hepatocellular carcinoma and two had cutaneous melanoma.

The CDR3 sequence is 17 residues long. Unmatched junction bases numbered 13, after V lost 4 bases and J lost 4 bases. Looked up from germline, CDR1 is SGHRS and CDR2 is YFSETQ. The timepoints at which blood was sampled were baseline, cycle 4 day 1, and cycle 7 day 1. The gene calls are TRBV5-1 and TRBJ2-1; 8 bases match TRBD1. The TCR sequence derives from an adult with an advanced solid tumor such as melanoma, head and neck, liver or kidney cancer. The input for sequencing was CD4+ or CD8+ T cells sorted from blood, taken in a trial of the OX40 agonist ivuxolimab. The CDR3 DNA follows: TGCGCCAGCAGCCCGCCCCCGAGGCAGGGGGCTTACAATGAGCAGTTCTTC. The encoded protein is CASSPPPRQGAYNEQFF.